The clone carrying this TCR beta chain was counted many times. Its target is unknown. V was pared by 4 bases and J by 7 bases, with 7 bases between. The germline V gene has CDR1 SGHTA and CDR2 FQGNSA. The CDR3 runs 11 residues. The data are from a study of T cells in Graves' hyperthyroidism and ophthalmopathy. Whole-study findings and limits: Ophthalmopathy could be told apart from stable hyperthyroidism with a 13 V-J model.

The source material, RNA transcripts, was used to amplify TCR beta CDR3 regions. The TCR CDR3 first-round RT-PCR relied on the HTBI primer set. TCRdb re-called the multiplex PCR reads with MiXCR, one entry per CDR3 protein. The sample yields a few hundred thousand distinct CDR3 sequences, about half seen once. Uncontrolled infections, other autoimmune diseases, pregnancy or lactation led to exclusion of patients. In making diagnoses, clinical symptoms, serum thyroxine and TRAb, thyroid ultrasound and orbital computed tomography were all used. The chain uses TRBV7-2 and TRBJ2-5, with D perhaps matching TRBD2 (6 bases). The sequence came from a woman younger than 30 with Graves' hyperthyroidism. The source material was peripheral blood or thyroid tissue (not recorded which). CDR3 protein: CASSYGGTQYF. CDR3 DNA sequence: TGTGCCAGCAGCTACGGGGGGACCCAGTACTTC.